This TCR beta chain was captured in a study of blood T cell repertoires in COVID-19. Clinical history as reported by participants underpinned cohort assignment. Cohort 3 recovery required two negative PCRs, clearance, or symptom resolution. The length of the CDR3 is 16 residues. Unmatched junction bases numbered 4, after V lost 0 bases and J lost 4 bases. CDR1 SGHAT and CDR2 FQNNGV come from the germline V gene. This clone was detected only once. The method was immunoSEQ multiplex PCR; TCRdb's version includes in-frame clones alone and lacks a portion of them. The profile shows fewer than 400,000 clones, around 90% of them singletons.

The sample taken for sequencing was PBMCs or T cells enriched from blood (not recorded which). The clonotype was recovered from a man younger than 45 who had recovered from COVID-19. J is TRBJ1-2 and V is TRBV11-2, with 11 bases identical to TRBD1. The CDR3 reads CASSLDGGTGGYGYTF. In nucleotides, the CDR3 is TGTGCCAGCAGCTTAGATGGAGGGACAGGGGGCTATGGCTACACCTTC.